These T cell receptor beta chains were read from a single sample in a study of blood T cell repertoires in COVID-19. Assay used: immunoSEQ multiplex PCR; TCRdb lists only in-frame clones, some missing. Among 60,000 or so clones listed, approximately 80% were seen once. The material sequenced was peripheral blood. The receptors derive from a man between 25 and 39 years old with COVID-19, enrolled during active disease. CDR3s include the opening cysteine and the closing phenylalanine or tryptophan. The D gene is left open where the match is weak.

d_call j_call v_call cdr3_nt cdr3_aa
. TRBJ2-1 TRBV6-4 TGTGCCAGCAGTGAGAGCTCCTACAATGAGCAGTTCTTC CASSESSYNEQFF
TRBD2 TRBJ2-5 TRBV11-1 TGTGCCAGCAGCTTAGGGGGGGGGTACCAAGAGACCCAGTACTTC CASSLGGGYQETQYF
. TRBJ1-2 TRBV28 TGTGCCAGCATCAGGAGGCCCCGAAGCGACTATGGCTACACCTTC CASIRRPRSDYGYTF
TRBD1 TRBJ1-5 TRBV19 TGTGCCAGTAGTACGGGACAGGGAATCCGCAATCAGCCCCAGCATTTT CASSTGQGIRNQPQHF
TRBD2 TRBJ2-1 TRBV19 TGTGCCAGTAACCCTCCCGCTAGCGGGAGGGTTGAGCAGTTCTTC CASNPPASGRVEQFF
. TRBJ1-2 TRBV9 TGTGCCAGCAGCCCCAGCGGCGGAGACTATGGCTACACCTTC CASSPSGGDYGYTF
. TRBJ1-1 TRBV30 TGTGCCTGGAGTGTAGAACGGTTTGAAGCTTTCTTT CAWSVERFEAFF
TRBD2 TRBJ2-7 TRBV19 TGTGCCAGTAGTATGACTAGCGGGACCAACGAGCAGTACTTC CASSMTSGTNEQYF
. TRBJ2-1 TRBV5-6 TGTGCCAGCAGCCCCTTTGAGGGAAACAATGAGCAGTTCTTC CASSPFEGNNEQFF
TRBD1 TRBJ1-6 TRBV6-4 TGTGCCAGCAGTGAAGGGGGCGGTAATTCACCCCTCCACTTT CASSEGGGNSPLHF
TRBD1 TRBJ2-5 TRBV2 TGTGCCAGCAGTGAATCAAGGGGGCGCCGGGAGACCCAGTACTTC CASSESRGRRETQYF
TRBD1 TRBJ2-3 TRBV9 TGTGCCAGCAGCGTAGGTTGGACAGGGGGAGATACGCAGTATTTT CASSVGWTGGDTQYF
. TRBJ2-2 TRBV10-2 TGCGCCCGCAGTGGGGGGGGGCACGCCACCGGGGAGCTGTTTTTT CARSGGGHATGELFF
TRBD1 TRBJ1-2 TRBV6-6 TGTGCCAGCAGTTCAGGGGGCCCCCGAGGCTACACCTTC CASSSGGPRGYTF
. TRBJ2-7 TRBV5-5 TGTGCCAGCAGCCACGCGGACAGACCCTACGAGCAGTACTTC CASSHADRPYEQYF
. TRBJ2-3 TRBV5-4 TGTGCCAGCAGCCCAGGTCCCCTCGGCACAGATACGCAGTATTTT CASSPGPLGTDTQYF